This T cell receptor (beta chain) was sequenced for a study of shared clonotypes between healthy human individuals. Study details: There were three CD4 naive, three CD4 memory, two CD8 naive and one CD8 memory plates per donor.

HIV-negative, healthy adults without recent acute infections or vaccinations were the donors. Study conclusions and caveats: Across subsets, estimated richness was generally greater for naive than for memory populations. Sampling included only blood; tissue repertoires likely differ.

With regard to this clone: Its antigen is not identified.

This CDR3 comprises 16 residues. Germline V CDR1 and CDR2: MGHRA, YSYEKL. V gave up 4 bases and J gave up 0 bases; unmatched junction bases: 6. TCRdb's table, derived via immunoSEQ multiplex PCR, lists solely in-frame clones and lacks some. The top ten clones hold around 0.6% of a sample with about 1.1 million clones, approximately 80% of them seen once. The rearrangement links TRBV4-1 to TRBJ2-1, with 7 bases that match TRBD2. Sequencing was carried out using memory CD4+ T cells from PBMCs. Subset reported: CD45RA-negative fraction. The source is a man younger than 30 in good health. Some clones in this sample may be carry-over from other donors' samples. CDR3 in amino acids: CASSRAGVSSYNEQFF. The CDR3 DNA follows: TGCGCCAGCAGCCGGGCGGGAGTAAGCTCCTACAATGAGCAGTTCTTC.